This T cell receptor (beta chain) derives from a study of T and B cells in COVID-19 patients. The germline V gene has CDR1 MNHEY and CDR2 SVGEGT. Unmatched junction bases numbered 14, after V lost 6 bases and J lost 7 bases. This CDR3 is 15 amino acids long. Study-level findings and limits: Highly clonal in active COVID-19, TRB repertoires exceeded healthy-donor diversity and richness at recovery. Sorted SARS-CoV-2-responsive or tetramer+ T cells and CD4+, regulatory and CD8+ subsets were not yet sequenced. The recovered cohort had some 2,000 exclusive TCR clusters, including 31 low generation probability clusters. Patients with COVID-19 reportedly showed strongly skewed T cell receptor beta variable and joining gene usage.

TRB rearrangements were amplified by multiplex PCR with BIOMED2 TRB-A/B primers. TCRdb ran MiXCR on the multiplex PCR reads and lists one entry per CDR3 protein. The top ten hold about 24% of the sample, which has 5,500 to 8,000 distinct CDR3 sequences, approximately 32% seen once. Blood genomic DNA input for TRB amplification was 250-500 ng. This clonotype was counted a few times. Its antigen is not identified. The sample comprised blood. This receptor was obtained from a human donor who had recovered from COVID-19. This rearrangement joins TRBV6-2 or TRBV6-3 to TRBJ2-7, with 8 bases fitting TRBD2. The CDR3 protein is CASSPAGDLLGEQYV. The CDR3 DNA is TGTGCCAGCAGCCCAGCGGGGGACCTCTTAGGGGAGCAGTACGTC.